What follows are 13 T cell receptor beta chains derived from one specimen sequenced in a study of beta chain features in type 1 diabetes. Reverse transcribing all isolated RNA meant expressed TCRB transcripts were sequenced. Some clones are missing from TCRdb's copy, which holds only in-frame ones; the method was immunoSEQ multiplex PCR. The sample lists 350,000 to 450,000 clones; about 15% were seen once. What was sequenced was naive CD4+ T cells from blood. These receptors were obtained from a young man in good health.

Only a few counts were recorded for this clone. The V and J genes are TRBV5-6 and TRBJ2-5, with D perhaps matching TRBD2 (6 bases). V lost 4 bases to trimming and J lost 4 bases, with 17 bases between them. The germline V gene encodes CDR1 SGHDT and CDR2 YYEEEE. The CDR3 has 15 residues. CDR3 DNA sequence: TGTGCCAGCAGCACAAAACAGGAGGGTGGAGAGACCCAGTACTTC. This sequence encodes CASSTKQEGGETQYF.

This rearrangement joins TRBV10-3 to TRBJ2-6; D not certain. Germline V gives CDR1 ENHRY, CDR2 SYGVKD. The CDR3 length is 13 residues. The CDR3 sequence is CPRVFSGANVLTF. The CDR3 bases are TGTCCCCGTGTGTTCTCTGGGGCCAACGTCCTGACTTTC.

This clone has just a few counts. This rearrangement joins TRBV5-1 to TRBJ2-6; D unresolved. Trimming shortened V by 1 base and J by 2 bases, and 7 bases separated the two germline ends. Germline V gene lookup returns CDR1 SGHRS and CDR2 YFSETQ. This CDR3 region has 15 residues. CDR3 nucleotide sequence: TGCGCCAGCAGCTTGAAAGGGCCTGGGGCCAACGTCCTGACTTTC. It specifies CASSLKGPGANVLTF.

This clone was detected only a few times. V gene TRBV12-5 combines with J gene TRBJ1-4, with D unresolved. Trimming shortened V by 3 bases and J by 11 bases, and 7 bases separated the two germline ends. This CDR3 spans 11 amino acids. Looked up from germline, CDR1 is LGHNT and CDR2 is FRNRAP. CDR3 region: CASGLAGKLFF. As DNA, the CDR3 is TGTGCTAGTGGTTTAGCCGGGAAACTGTTTTTT.

This chain joins TRBV21-1 and TRBJ2-3; the table's D call, TRBD1, was not checked against the DNA. TRBV21-1 represents a pseudogene. This CDR3 has 16 residues. For the CDR3, the DNA is TGTGCCAGCAGCAAAGTCAAGCAGGGGACCACAGATACGCAGTATTTT. Translation gives CASSKVKQGTTDTQYF.

This clone was counted only a few times. The chain uses TRBV10-3 and TRBJ1-6; D not resolved. Trimming stripped 3 bases from V and 5 bases from J, with 11 bases between. CDR1 is ENHRY and CDR2 is SYGVKD in the germline V gene. The CDR3 sequence is 15 residues long. This CDR3 is CAISEKAKDNSPLHF. CDR3 DNA: TGTGCCATCAGTGAAAAGGCGAAGGATAATTCACCCCTCCACTTT.

This chain connects TRBV6-1 to TRBJ2-7; TRBD2 matches 13 bases. CDR1 and CDR2 from the germline V gene are MNHNS and SASEGT. The CDR3 runs to 16 residues. The V and J ends lost 4 bases and 4 bases, in that order; junction bases with no gene match: 7. CDR3 loop: CASSAPGTSGTYEQYV. In nucleotides, the CDR3 is TGTGCCAGCAGTGCCCCCGGGACTAGCGGGACTTACGAGCAGTACGTC.

A few counts support this clone. The rearrangement uses TRBV20-1 and TRBJ2-3; no definite D call. The V gene's germline CDR1 is DFQATT and CDR2 SNEGSKA (reference sequence). Deletions cut 5 bases from V and 3 bases from J, with 6 bases between. There are 11 residues in the CDR3. The CDR3 loop reads CSAFFTDTQYF. The CDR3 nucleotides read TGCAGTGCTTTTTTTACAGATACGCAGTATTTT.

This clone was detected a few times. The chain recombines TRBV19 with TRBJ2-7, with D possibly matching TRBD2 (5 bases). The CDR3 totals 14 residues. Germline V lookup: CDR1 LNHDA, CDR2 SQIVND (reference sequence). Deletions cut 1 base from V and 0 bases from J, with 7 bases between. CDR3 nucleotides: TGTGCCAGTAGTATAGTCGGGGTCTCCTACGAGCAGTACTTC. It is translated as CASSIVGVSYEQYF.

The chain has TRBV2 and TRBJ2-3, with a tentative D call TRBD2 (6 bases). Germline CDR1 and CDR2: SNHLY and FYNNEI. This CDR3 is 15 amino acids long. The V and J ends lost 8 bases and 4 bases respectively, with 19 bases between them. CDR3 bases: TGTGCCAGCGCCCTCTCGGGGGTATCTTCAGATACGCAGTATTTT. This sequence encodes CASALSGVSSDTQYF. Using reference TRBV2 and TRBJ2-3 for the parts outside the CDR3, the full variable domain is EPEVTQTPSHQVTQMGQEVILRCVPISNHLYFYWYRQILGQKVEFLVSFYNNEISEKSEIFDDQFSVERPDGSNFTLKIRSTKLEDSAMYFCASALSGVSSDTQYFGPGTRLTVL.

The chain couples TRBV2 to TRBJ2-1; the match to TRBD2 covers 16 bases. This CDR3 is built from 16 residues. Looked up from germline, CDR1 is SNHLY and CDR2 is FYNNEI. After removal of 6 bases from V and 9 bases from J, the junction contained 8 bases not matched to a gene. Written as DNA, the CDR3 is TGTGCCAGCAGAGGGACTAGCGGGAGGGCCGAGGGTGAGCAGTTCTTC. As protein: CASRGTSGRAEGEQFF.

Regarding this clone: Just one base apart from a much larger clone, this may be a read error. V gene TRBV10-3 combines with J gene TRBJ2-3; D gene unclear. The V and J ends lost 6 bases and 0 bases respectively, with 4 bases between them. The CDR3 loop spans 12 amino acids. Germline loops: CDR1 ENHRY, CDR2 SYGVKD. The CDR3 protein is CAISPSTDTQYF. CDR3 DNA: TGTGCCATCAGCCCTAGCACAGATACGCAGTATTTT.

This clone was seen only a few times. The rearrangement joins TRBV27 to TRBJ2-7; D possibly matches TRBD1 or TRBD2 (6 bases each). There are 14 residues in the CDR3. Germline CDR1 MNHEY, CDR2 SMNVEV (reference sequence). The germline V and J ends were trimmed by 4 bases and 3 bases, with 13 bases remaining between them. This CDR3 reads CASSWGDTVYEQYF. In DNA, the CDR3 is TGTGCCAGCAGTTGGGGGGACACCGTCTACGAGCAGTACTTC.